This TCR beta chain was identified during a study of CD8 T cells in ankylosing spondylitis. Whole-study results and caveats: Seemingly characteristic of ankylosing spondylitis blood was a TCR beta motif consisting of about 8 highly homologous variants. CD8+ disease-linked clones were present at relatively low frequencies in blood. Reports say disease-linked clones showed up significantly more in matched ankylosing spondylitis synovial fluid. Previous work reported some of these motif variants in the synovial fluid and blood of reactive arthritis.

This clonotype was detected a few times. Its antigen remains unidentified. Scientists made TCR beta libraries using quantitative 5'-RACE with molecular barcodes. A single record per CDR3 protein comes from TCRdb applying MiXCR to the 5' RACE reads. Of about 200,000 distinct CDR3 sequences listed, 7% to 8% were seen once; the top ten hold more than 13%. V lost 5 bases and J 1 base, leaving 20 bases between the germline ends. This CDR3 region has 17 residues. The V gene's germline CDR1 is SGHVS and CDR2 FQNEAQ. Sequencing was performed on blood, either unsorted or a sorted T cell fraction (not recorded which). The source is a male donor with ankylosing spondylitis. The rearrangement joins TRBV7-8 to TRBJ1-1; no clear D. The CDR3 here is CASSRGPAKPANTEAFF. DNA for the CDR3: TGTGCCAGCAGCCGAGGGCCGGCTAAGCCTGCGAACACTGAAGCTTTCTTT.